The 15 T cell receptor beta chains below were found in one sample sequenced in a study of T cell responses to AZD1222 COVID-19 vaccine. This table comes from immunoSEQ multiplex PCR, and its TCRdb copy is limited to in-frame clones, with some not included. The table includes roughly 100,000 clones, approximately 92% detected once. This specimen consisted of peripheral blood, obtained 28 days after the second AZD1222 dose. These receptors all stem from an adult who received the AZD1222 COVID-19 vaccine.

The V and J genes are TRBV11-3 and TRBJ1-3; no definite D call. With 5 bases removed from V and 0 bases from J, the gap between germline ends came to 17 bases. The CDR3 spans 17 residues. Germline V gives CDR1 SGHNT, CDR2 YENEEA. The DNA for the CDR3 is TGTGCCAGCAGCATTCCTACCTGGGATCACTCTGGAAACACCATATATTTT. Amino acid sequence: CASSIPTWDHSGNTIYF.

The chain combines TRBV28 with TRBJ1-2; D is uncertain. Germline CDR1 reads MDHEN; CDR2 reads SYDVKM. The CDR3 length is 12 residues. With 2 bases removed from V and 8 bases from J, the gap between germline ends came to 9 bases. This CDR3 reads CASSLKVEGYTF. The CDR3 coding sequence is TGTGCCAGCAGTTTAAAAGTTGAGGGCTACACCTTC.

This rearrangement joins TRBV19 to TRBJ2-7, with D perhaps TRBD1 or TRBD2 (5 bases each). CDR1 LNHDA and CDR2 SQIVND come from the germline V gene (reference sequence). V lost 10 bases and J lost 4, with 11 bases in between. The CDR3 extends over 11 amino acids. CDR3 region: CATRGGYEQYF. Here the CDR3 DNA reads TGTGCCACTAGGGGCGGGTACGAGCAGTACTTC.

The chain joins TRBV30 to TRBJ1-1, with 7 nucleotides matching TRBD1. Germline CDR1 GTSNPN, CDR2 SVGIG (reference sequence). This CDR3 region has 13 residues. Losses at the gene ends were 5 bases for V and 5 bases for J; bases not matched to a gene: 8. DNA for the CDR3: TGTGCCTGGGTAGCCCAGGGGGGTACTGAAGCTTTCTTT. Amino acid sequence: CAWVAQGGTEAFF. The variable domain in full, completed from reference TRBV30 and TRBJ1-1, reads SQTIHQWPATLVQPVGSPLSLECTVEGTSNPNLYWYRQAAGRGLQLLFYSVGIGQISSEVPQNLSASRPQDRQFILSSKKLLLSDSGFYLCAWVAQGGTEAFFGQGTRLTVV.

The table lists this clone with a few counts. The V and J genes are TRBV11-2 and TRBJ1-1; D unresolved. The CDR3 consists of 14 residues. V was trimmed by 0 bases and J by 7 bases, leaving 12 bases between them. From germline, CDR1 is SGHAT and CDR2 FQNNGV. CDR3 DNA sequence: TGTGCCAGCAGCTTAGATCTAGGACGGAATGAAGCTTTCTTT. Protein product: CASSLDLGRNEAFF.

A single count supports this clone. The rearrangement uses TRBV9 and TRBJ1-5, with D unclear. CDR3 length: 14 residues. The germline V gene has CDR1 SGDLS and CDR2 YYNGEE. The germline V and J ends were trimmed by 0 bases and 6 bases, with 10 bases remaining between them. The CDR3 sequence: CASSVGGIGQPQHF. CDR3 nucleotide sequence: TGTGCCAGCAGCGTAGGAGGGATTGGTCAGCCCCAGCATTTT.

CDR3 region: CASRTLGQSEAFF. The CDR3, as DNA: TGTGCCAGCAGGACCCTGGGACAAAGTGAAGCTTTCTTT. This chain connects TRBV28 to TRBJ1-1; TRBD1 might be the D (6 bases). V was pared by 6 bases and J by 7 bases, with 15 bases between. The CDR3 is 13 residues long. The germline CDR1 and CDR2 sequences are MDHEN and SYDVKM.

The rearrangement links TRBV5-1 to TRBJ2-5; TRBD2 matches at 8 bases. This CDR3 has 17 residues. The V gene's germline CDR1 is SGHRS and CDR2 YFSETQ. J was trimmed by 1 base and V by 1 base; bases with no gene match: 9. This CDR3 reads CASSLPALAGFQETQYF. The CDR3 DNA is TGCGCCAGCAGCTTGCCGGCTTTAGCGGGGTTCCAAGAGACCCAGTACTTC.

This clone was seen once. The rearrangement links TRBV5-1 to TRBJ1-3; possibly TRBD1 for D (6 bases). V was cut by 0 bases and J by 3 bases, with 7 bases left in between. The CDR3 length is 14 residues. CDR1 and CDR2 (germline): SGHRS, YFSETQ. CDR3 DNA: TGCGCCAGCAGCTTGGCAGGGGATGGAAACACCATATATTTT. Translation gives CASSLAGDGNTIYF.

The chain joins TRBV10-1 to TRBJ1-6, with 8 nucleotides matching TRBD1. J gave up 7 bases and V 7 bases, and 6 bases lay outside the gene matches. CDR1 is WNHNN and CDR2 is SYGVQD in the germline V gene (reference sequence). CDR3 size: 14 residues. The CDR3 here is CASNSGGRNSPLHF. The CDR3 DNA sequence: TGCGCCAGCAACTCAGGGGGCAGGAATTCACCCCTCCACTTT.

The V gene is TRBV11-1, the J gene TRBJ2-1; D gene unclear. The CDR3 consists of 13 residues. Trimming pared 5 bases from V and 1 base from J, leaving 6 bases between. The germline CDR1 and CDR2 sequences are SGHAT and FQDESV (reference sequence). The CDR3 spells CASSQRSYNEQFF. The CDR3 DNA reads as TGTGCCAGCAGCCAAAGGTCCTACAATGAGCAGTTCTTC.

This clone turned up a few times. This chain uses TRBV20-1 with TRBJ2-1; D is perhaps TRBD1 (5 bases). The ends were cut back, 6 bases at V and 9 bases at J, with 18 bases in the middle. The CDR3 extends over 13 amino acids. Looked up from germline, CDR1 is DFQATT and CDR2 is SNEGSKA (reference sequence). The CDR3: CSASRPPRAEQFF. As DNA, the CDR3 is TGCAGTGCCAGTCGGCCCCCCAGGGCTGAGCAGTTCTTC.

This clone was recorded a few times. The gene calls are TRBV11-3 and TRBJ2-2; 8 nucleotides match TRBD2. CDR1 and CDR2 (germline): SGHNT, YENEEA. The ends lost 4 bases at V and 5 bases at J; junction bases unmatched: 12. The CDR3 is 17 amino acids. This CDR3 reads CASSSITTAGGTGELFF. CDR3 sequence (DNA): TGTGCCAGCAGCTCAATCACCACGGCGGGAGGAACCGGGGAGCTGTTTTTT.

The chain is built from TRBV6-5 and TRBJ1-2; D is ambiguous. Germline V gives CDR1 MNHEY, CDR2 SVGAGI. CDR3 size: 13 residues. Deletions cut 7 bases from V and 4 bases from J, with 13 bases between. The CDR3, as DNA: TGTGCCAGCACCTCTCCCGGCGTCTATGGCTACACCTTC. It translates to CASTSPGVYGYTF.

V usage is TRBV28 and J usage is TRBJ1-3; D call uncertain. The V gene lost 7 bases and the J gene lost 2 bases, with 6 bases spanning the gap. The CDR3 sequence is 12 residues long. The germline V gene has CDR1 MDHEN and CDR2 SYDVKM. The CDR3 region is CASISAGNTIYF. The CDR3 DNA sequence: TGTGCCAGCATTTCAGCTGGAAACACCATATATTTT.